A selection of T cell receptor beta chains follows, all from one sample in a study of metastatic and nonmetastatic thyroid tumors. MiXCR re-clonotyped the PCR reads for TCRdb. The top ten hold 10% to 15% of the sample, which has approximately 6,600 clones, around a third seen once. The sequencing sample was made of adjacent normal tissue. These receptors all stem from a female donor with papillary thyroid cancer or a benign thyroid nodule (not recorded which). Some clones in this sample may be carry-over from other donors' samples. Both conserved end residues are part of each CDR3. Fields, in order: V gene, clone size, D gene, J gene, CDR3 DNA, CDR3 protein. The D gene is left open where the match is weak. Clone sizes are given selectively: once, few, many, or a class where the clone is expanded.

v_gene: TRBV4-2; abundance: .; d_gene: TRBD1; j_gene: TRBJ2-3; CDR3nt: TGTGCCAGCAGCACACGACAGGGAACACACACAGATACGCAGTATTTT; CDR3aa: CASSTRQGTHTDTQYF
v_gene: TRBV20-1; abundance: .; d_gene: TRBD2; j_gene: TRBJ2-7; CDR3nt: TGCAGTGCTAGATGGCGCGGGACTAGGCTGGCCGAGCAGTACTTC; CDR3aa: CSARWRGTRLAEQYF
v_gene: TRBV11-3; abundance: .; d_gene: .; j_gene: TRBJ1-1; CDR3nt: TGTGCCAGCAGCCTTACCCTGAACACTGAAGCTTTCTTT; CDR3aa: CASSLTLNTEAFF
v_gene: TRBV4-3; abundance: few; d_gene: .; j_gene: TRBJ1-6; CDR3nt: TGCGCCAGCAGCCCCCTAGGTGGAAGCAATTCACCCCTCCACTTT; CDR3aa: CASSPLGGSNSPLHF
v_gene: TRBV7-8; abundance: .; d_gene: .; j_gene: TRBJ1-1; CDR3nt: TGTGCCAGCAGCGCCGGGCAGGGAGCTTTCTTT; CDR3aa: CASSAGQGAFF
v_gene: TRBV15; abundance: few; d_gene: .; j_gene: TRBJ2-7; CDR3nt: TGTGCCACCAGCAGAGATAGGTCAGTGTTTGCTTCCTACGAGCAGTACTTC; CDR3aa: CATSRDRSVFASYEQYF
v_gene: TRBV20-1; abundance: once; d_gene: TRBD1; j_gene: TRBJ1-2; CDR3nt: TGCAGTGCTAGCCCTCGGACAGGGCAAGATCGCTACACCTTC; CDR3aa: CSASPRTGQDRYTF
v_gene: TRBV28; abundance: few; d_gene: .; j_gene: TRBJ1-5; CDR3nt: TGTGCCAGCAGTCCGCGGGTGCTGACGGGGAATCAGCCCCAGCATTTT; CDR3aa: CASSPRVLTGNQPQHF
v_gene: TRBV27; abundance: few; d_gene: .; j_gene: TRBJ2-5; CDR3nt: TGTGCCAGCAGTCGTCGGAGGGCCCTAGAGACCCAGTACTTC; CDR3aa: CASSRRRALETQYF
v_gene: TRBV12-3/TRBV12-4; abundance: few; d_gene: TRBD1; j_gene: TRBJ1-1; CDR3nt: TGTGCCAGCAGTTTAGGGACAGGGAACACTGAAGCTTTCTTT; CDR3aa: CASSLGTGNTEAFF
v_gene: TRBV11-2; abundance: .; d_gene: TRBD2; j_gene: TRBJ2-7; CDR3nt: TGCGCCAGCAGCTTAGATCGGGGCGGGAGCTCCTACGAGCAGTACTTC; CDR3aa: CASSLDRGGSSYEQYF
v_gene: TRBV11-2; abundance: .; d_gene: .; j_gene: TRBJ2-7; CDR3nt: TGTGCCAGCAGCTTAGAGAACTACGAGCAGTACTTC; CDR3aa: CASSLENYEQYF
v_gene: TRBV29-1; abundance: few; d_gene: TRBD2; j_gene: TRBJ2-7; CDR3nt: TGCAGCGCCTGGACTAGCGGGTCCTTCTACGAGCAGTACTTC; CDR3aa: CSAWTSGSFYEQYF
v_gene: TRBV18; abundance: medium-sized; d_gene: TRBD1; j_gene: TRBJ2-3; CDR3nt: TGTGCCAGCTCACCACTGGAAAGGGACAGAGGCACAGATACGCAGTATTTT; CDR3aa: CASSPLERDRGTDTQYF
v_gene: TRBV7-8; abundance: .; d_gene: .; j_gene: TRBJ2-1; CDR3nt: TGTGCCAGCAGCTTCCGCTCTGACAATGAGCAGTTCTTC; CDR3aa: CASSFRSDNEQFF
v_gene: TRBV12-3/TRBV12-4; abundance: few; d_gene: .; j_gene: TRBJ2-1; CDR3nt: TGTGCCAGCATTTCGACAGCCACGAGCTCCTACAATGAGCAGTTCTTC; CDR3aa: CASISTATSSYNEQFF
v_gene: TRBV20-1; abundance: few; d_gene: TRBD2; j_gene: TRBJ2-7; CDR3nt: TGCAGTGCCCCACCTGGGACTAGCGGGGCAAGCTCCTACGAGCAGTACTTC; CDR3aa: CSAPPGTSGASSYEQYF
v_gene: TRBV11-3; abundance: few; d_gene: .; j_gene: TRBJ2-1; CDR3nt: TGTGCCAGCAGCCCTCGGGTACTGCAGCAGTTCTTC; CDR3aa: CASSPRVLQQFF
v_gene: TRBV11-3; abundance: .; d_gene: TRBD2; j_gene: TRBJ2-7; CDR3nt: TGTGCCAGCAGCCCCGGGACTAGCTACGAGCAGTACTTC; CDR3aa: CASSPGTSYEQYF
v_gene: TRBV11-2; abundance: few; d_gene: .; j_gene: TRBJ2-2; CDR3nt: TGTGCCAGCAGCTACGTAACCGGGGAGCTGTTTTTT; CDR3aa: CASSYVTGELFF
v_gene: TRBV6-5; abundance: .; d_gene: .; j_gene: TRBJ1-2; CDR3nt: TGTGCCAGCAGCCCCGGGCGTAGTTTCACCGGGACACAGGCCTTC; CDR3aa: CASSPGRSFTGTQAF
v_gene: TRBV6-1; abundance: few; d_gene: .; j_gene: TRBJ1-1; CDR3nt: TGTGCCAGCAGGGGGTTGAACACTGAAGCTTTCTTT; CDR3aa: CASRGLNTEAFF
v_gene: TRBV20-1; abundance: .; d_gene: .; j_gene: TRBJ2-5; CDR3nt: TGCAGTGCTACCCCCTTCGGGAGCTTCGCGTTTTGGGAGACCCAGTACTTC; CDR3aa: CSATPFGSFAFWETQYF
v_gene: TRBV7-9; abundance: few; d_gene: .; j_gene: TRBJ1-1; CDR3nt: TGTGCCAGCAGCTCCTCCAAGGGGATAACTTTCTTT; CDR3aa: CASSSSKGITFF
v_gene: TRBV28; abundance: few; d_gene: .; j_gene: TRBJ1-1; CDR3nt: TGTGCCAGCATCCAACAGGGACAGAACACTGAAGCTTTCTTT; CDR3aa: CASIQQGQNTEAFF
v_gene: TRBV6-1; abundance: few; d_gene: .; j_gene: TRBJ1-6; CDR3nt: TGTGCCAGCAGTGAAAAACCCGGTGTGACAGTTAATAATTCACCCCTCCACTTT; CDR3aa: CASSEKPGVTVNNSPLHF
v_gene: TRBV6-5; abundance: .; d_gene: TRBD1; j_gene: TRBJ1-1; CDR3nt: TGTGCCAGCAGTTACGGACAGGGGGTCACTGAAGCTTTCTTT; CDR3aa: CASSYGQGVTEAFF
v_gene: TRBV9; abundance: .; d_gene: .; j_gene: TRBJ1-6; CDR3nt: TGTGCCAGCAGCGGGACTGGGGATAATTCACCCCTCCACTTT; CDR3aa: CASSGTGDNSPLHF
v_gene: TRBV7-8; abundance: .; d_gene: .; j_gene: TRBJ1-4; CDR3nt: TGTGCCAGCAGCTTATGGGCTCGCGGCGAAAAACTGTTTTTT; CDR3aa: CASSLWARGEKLFF
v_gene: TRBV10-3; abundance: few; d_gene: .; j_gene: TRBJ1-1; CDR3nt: TGTGCCACTCAGGGAGAAGGGACTGAAGCTTTCTTT; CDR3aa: CATQGEGTEAFF
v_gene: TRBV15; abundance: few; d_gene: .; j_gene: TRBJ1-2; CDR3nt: TGTGCCACCAGTAGAGATATCAGTGACTCCCTAGGCTACACCTTC; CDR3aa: CATSRDISDSLGYTF
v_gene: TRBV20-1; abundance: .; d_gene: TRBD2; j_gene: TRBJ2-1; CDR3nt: TGCAGTGCTAGCGGACTAGCGGGAGAGAACTACAATGAGCAGTTCTTC; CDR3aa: CSASGLAGENYNEQFF
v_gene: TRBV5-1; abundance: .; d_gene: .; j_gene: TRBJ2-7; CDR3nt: TGCGCCAGCAGCTTATACACAGACTCCTACGAGCAGTACTTC; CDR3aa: CASSLYTDSYEQYF
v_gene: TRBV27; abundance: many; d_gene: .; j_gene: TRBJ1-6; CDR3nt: TGTGCCAGCAGTTTGAGCAGGGACTCACCCCTCCACTTT; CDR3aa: CASSLSRDSPLHF
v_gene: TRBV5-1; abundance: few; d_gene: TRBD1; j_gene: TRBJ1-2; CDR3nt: TGCGCCAGCAGCTTGGGGGACAGGATTAACTATGGCTACACCTTC; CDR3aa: CASSLGDRINYGYTF
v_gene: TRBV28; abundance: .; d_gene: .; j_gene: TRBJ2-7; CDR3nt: TGTGCCAGCAGTTTAGGGAGACTGCTGGCGGGCGAGCAGTACTTC; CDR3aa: CASSLGRLLAGEQYF
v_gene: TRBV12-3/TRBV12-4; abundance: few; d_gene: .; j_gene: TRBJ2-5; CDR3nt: TGTGCCAGCAGTTTAGGAGTAGAGACCCAGTACTTC; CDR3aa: CASSLGVETQYF
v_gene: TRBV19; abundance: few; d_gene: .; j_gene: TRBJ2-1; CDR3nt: TGTGCCAGTAATGAAGGCTTCTCATCTTACAATGAGCAGTTCTTC; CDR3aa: CASNEGFSSYNEQFF
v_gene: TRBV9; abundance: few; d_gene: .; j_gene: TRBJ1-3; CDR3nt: TGTGCCAGCAGCGTAGACAAGGGAACCGGAAACACCATATATTTT; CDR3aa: CASSVDKGTGNTIYF
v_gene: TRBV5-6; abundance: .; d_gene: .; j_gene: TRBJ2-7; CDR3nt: TGTGCCAGCAGCGGCGAACCCGGACATCATTCCTACGCGCAGTACTTC; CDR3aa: CASSGEPGHHSYAQYF
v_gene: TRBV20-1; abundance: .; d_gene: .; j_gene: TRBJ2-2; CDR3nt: TGCAGTGCTAGAGGTCCGACCACCGGGGAGCTGTTTTTT; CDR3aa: CSARGPTTGELFF